Listed below are T cell receptor beta chains from one sample, sequenced in a study of control samples from healthy donors and cancer patients. Clones were read by immunoSEQ multiplex PCR, and TCRdb kept only the in-frame ones, dropping some. The table lists about 40,000 clones, around 87% of them singletons. Sample: PBMCs. Every receptor here comes from a woman aged 55-75 years with lung cancer. Both conserved end residues are part of each CDR3. The D gene is left open where the match is weak. The size of a clone is reported for some rows only, either as once, few or many, or as a class for expanded clones.

TRBD1 | - | TRBJ2-3 | TRBV13 | CASSTWDRGEADTQYF | TGTGCCAGCAGCACCTGGGACAGGGGGGAAGCAGATACGCAGTATTTT
TRBD1 | - | TRBJ1-1 | TRBV2 | CASTQDRSMNTEAFF | TGTGCCAGCACCCAGGACAGGTCCATGAACACTGAAGCTTTCTTT
TRBD2 | - | TRBJ2-2 | TRBV15 | CATSRDLLAGGPGELFF | TGTGCCACCAGCAGAGATCTACTAGCGGGAGGGCCCGGGGAGCTGTTTTTT
TRBD1 | - | TRBJ1-2 | TRBV28 | CASRSQGGDYGYTF | TGTGCCAGCAGGTCACAGGGGGGGGACTATGGCTACACCTTC
- | - | TRBJ1-3 | TRBV9 | CASSVGQPGNTIYF | TGTGCCAGCAGCGTAGGACAGCCCGGAAACACCATATATTTT
- | - | TRBJ2-2 | TRBV5-6 | CASSWKGELFF | TGTGCCAGCAGCTGGAAGGGGGAGCTGTTTTTT
TRBD2 | - | TRBJ2-1 | TRBV4-1 | CASSPGLAGLSSYNEQFF | TGCGCCAGCAGCCCAGGACTAGCGGGGCTAAGCTCCTACAATGAGCAGTTCTTC
TRBD1 | - | TRBJ1-2 | TRBV10-3 | CAISDPNGKQGNSGGYTF | TGTGCCATCAGTGACCCTAATGGGAAACAGGGGAACTCGGGGGGCTACACCTTC
- | - | TRBJ1-2 | TRBV7-9 | CASSRTTFGGYTF | TGTGCCAGCAGCAGAACCACCTTTGGTGGCTACACCTTC
TRBD1 | - | TRBJ2-4 | TRBV5-6 | CASSVGTGGQYF | TGTGCCAGCAGCGTAGGGACAGGGGGCCAGTACTTC
- | - | TRBJ1-2 | TRBV28 | CASSPSGAVNYGYTF | TGTGCCAGCAGTCCTTCAGGGGCCGTTAACTATGGCTACACCTTC
TRBD1 | - | TRBJ1-4 | TRBV9 | CASSARTGGGEKLFF | TGTGCCAGCAGCGCGAGGACAGGGGGTGGTGAAAAACTGTTTTTT
- | - | TRBJ2-3 | TRBV19 | CASSMTASDTQYF | TGTGCCAGTAGTATGACGGCTAGTGATACGCAGTATTTT
TRBD2 | - | TRBJ2-7 | TRBV6-5 | CASSYGSGNTYEQYF | TGTGCCAGCAGTTACGGGAGCGGGAACACCTACGAGCAGTACTTC
TRBD1 | - | TRBJ2-1 | TRBV2 | CARRTGSYNEQFF | TGTGCCAGAAGGACAGGGTCCTACAATGAGCAGTTCTTC
- | few | TRBJ2-3 | TRBV30 | CAWSVGGTDTQYF | TGTGCCTGGAGTGTAGGAGGCACAGATACGCAGTATTTT
- | - | TRBJ2-7 | TRBV5-5 | CASSLANHEQYF | TGTGCCAGCAGCTTGGCCAACCACGAGCAGTACTTC
- | - | TRBJ2-3 | TRBV5-1 | CASSLGAESDTQYF | TGCGCCAGCAGCTTGGGGGCCGAGTCCGATACGCAGTATTTT
TRBD2 | - | TRBJ2-7 | TRBV12-3/TRBV12-4 | CASSSSGTYEQYF | TGTGCCAGCAGTTCTAGCGGGACCTACGAGCAGTACTTC
- | - | TRBJ1-1 | TRBV30 | CAWTGMNTEAFF | TGTGCCTGGACAGGCATGAACACTGAAGCTTTCTTT
TRBD1 | - | TRBJ2-7 | TRBV7-2 | CASSLGQASYEQYF | TGTGCCAGCAGCTTGGGACAGGCCAGCTACGAGCAGTACTTC
- | - | TRBJ2-6 | TRBV6-2/TRBV6-3 | CASSRAGANVLTF | TGTGCCAGCAGCCGGGCTGGGGCCAACGTCCTGACTTTC
- | - | TRBJ2-5 | TRBV28 | CASSFGFTYQETQYF | TGTGCCAGCAGTTTCGGTTTCACATATCAAGAGACCCAGTACTTC
TRBD1 | - | TRBJ1-1 | TRBV10-3 | CAIRQGANTEAFF | TGTGCCATCAGACAGGGGGCGAACACTGAAGCTTTCTTT
- | - | TRBJ2-1 | TRBV29-1 | CSVRYNEQFF | TGCAGCGTTCGGTACAATGAGCAGTTCTTC
TRBD2 | - | TRBJ2-3 | TRBV5-1 | CASSLVVAGGTDTQYF | TGCGCCAGCAGCTTGGTGGTAGCGGGAGGTACAGATACGCAGTATTTT
- | - | TRBJ2-7 | TRBV6-1 | CASSEGLGNLQGGEQYF | TGTGCCAGCAGTGAAGGCCTTGGGAACCTTCAGGGGGGCGAGCAGTACTTC
TRBD1 | - | TRBJ2-7 | TRBV5-1 | CASSLEGTGVRTQYF | TGCGCCAGCAGCTTGGAGGGGACAGGGGTTCGAACGCAGTACTTC